This T cell receptor (beta chain) is from a study of cytotoxic CD8 clonotypes in ibrutinib-treated CLL (dated by TCRdb to the early 2020s). Regarding the complete study: In this cohort, approximately 15 patients were treatment-naive and roughly 10 were relapsed/refractory, while roughly 18 had unmutated IGHV. Partial responses were observed in some 24 patients and complete responses in 2; after a median follow-up of around 68 months, remission was maintained in approximately 15 patients and progression was observed in approximately 12. Samples at response were collected after a median of roughly 13 months of treatment, with a range of roughly 6 to 40 months. On average, each sample had roughly 250,000 productive templates and approximately 100,000 productive rearrangements. Longitudinal samples were obtainable from about 30% of the roughly 86 participants in the trial. Cryopreserved peripheral blood mononuclear cells were collected before treatment, at response, and at either disease progression or sustained remission. Patients were still on ibrutinib when every remission and progressive disease sample was collected.

Results the study describes overall, beyond this receptor: Sampling times were not matched between patients in sustained remission and patients whose disease was progressing, and lymph node repertoires were not examined. Baseline clonality was found to be higher than that of age-matched healthy donors and was strongly correlated with circulating CD8+ T-cell counts. An increase in clonality was observed at ibrutinib response, with clonality remaining stable during sustained remission and falling back toward baseline at progression. Public clonotypes were rare and either contracted or stayed stable during treatment, and the rise in clonality at ibrutinib response reflected the expansion of private clonotypes.

The germline V gene specifies ENHRY as CDR1 and SYGVKD as CDR2. Measured from the cysteine to the phenylalanine, the CDR3 is 11 residues long. The CDR3 DNA has 33 bases and is translated from base 1. Trimming at the junction amounts to 2 bases on V and 8 bases on J, and the germline ends lie 6 bases apart. With regard to this clone: Its antigen remains unidentified. No per-base quality is available; no much larger clone lies one base away.

The goal of deep resolution MiSeq sequencing was a depth between 1 in 1 million and 1 in 200,000 T cells, and coverage averaged 10x per clonotype. The immunoSEQ hsTCRB Kit was used to generate TCR beta libraries. The study's own analysis went as follows. Data were analyzed with ImmunoSEQ Data Assistant and ImmunoSEQ Analyzer, with V, D and J genes assigned per IMGT definitions. Clonality, which ranges from 0 to 1, was calculated as one minus the normalized Shannon entropy of productive rearrangement frequencies. Public clonotype analysis was restricted to overrepresented clonotypes comprising at least 0.05% of each patient's repertoire. Some 13 age-matched healthy donor repertoires from immuneACCESS served as clonality controls. This immuneACCESS table, as held by TCRdb, lists in-frame sequences with V and J called but not all clones. Of the missing ones, under half trace to an unresolved V gene in checked studies; the others have no known cause. V and J calls and clone size are as listed in that table; D and trimming were resolved from the DNA. Recorded for this sample are approximately 100,000 clones; about 58% of them occurred a single time. 35% to 40% of the sample is taken by the ten largest.

What this sample's time point label stands for: roughly 2 years on ibrutinib. For TCR beta library preparation, roughly 2.1 micrograms of genomic DNA was extracted from cryopreserved PBMCs. Longitudinal blood samples from CLL patients on ibrutinib monotherapy were analyzed using high-throughput TCR beta sequencing. Patients were enrolled in a phase 2 open-label single-center ibrutinib monotherapy trial. The starting material was PBMCs, obtained after 24 months of ibrutinib treatment. The clonotype comes from a human donor with chronic lymphocytic leukemia. The chain is assembled from TRBV10-3 and TRBJ1-2, with the D gene not confidently named. Read as DNA, the sequence is TGTGCCATCAGTGAGGGGGAAGGCTACACCTTC. Its amino acids are CAISEGEGYTF.